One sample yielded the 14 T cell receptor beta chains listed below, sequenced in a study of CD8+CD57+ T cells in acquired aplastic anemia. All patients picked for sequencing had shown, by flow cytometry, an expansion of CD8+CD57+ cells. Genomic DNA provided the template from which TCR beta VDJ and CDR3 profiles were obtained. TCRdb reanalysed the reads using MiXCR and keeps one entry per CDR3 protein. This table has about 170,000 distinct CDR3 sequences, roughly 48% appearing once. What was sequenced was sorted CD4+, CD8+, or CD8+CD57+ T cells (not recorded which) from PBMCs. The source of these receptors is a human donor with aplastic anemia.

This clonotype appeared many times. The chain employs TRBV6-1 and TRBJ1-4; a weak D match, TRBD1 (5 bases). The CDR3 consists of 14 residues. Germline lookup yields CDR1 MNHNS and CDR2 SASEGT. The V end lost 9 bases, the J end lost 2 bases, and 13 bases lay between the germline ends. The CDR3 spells CASKTGGTNEKLFF. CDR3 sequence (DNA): TGTGCCAGTAAGACGGGGGGTACTAATGAAAAACTGTTTTTT.

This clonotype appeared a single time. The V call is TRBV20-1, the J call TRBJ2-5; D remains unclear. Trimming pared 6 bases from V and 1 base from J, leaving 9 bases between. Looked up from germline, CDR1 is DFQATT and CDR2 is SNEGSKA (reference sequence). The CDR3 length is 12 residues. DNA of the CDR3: TGCAGTGCCAGCAGCCCCCAAGAGACCCAGTACTTC. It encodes CSASSPQETQYF.

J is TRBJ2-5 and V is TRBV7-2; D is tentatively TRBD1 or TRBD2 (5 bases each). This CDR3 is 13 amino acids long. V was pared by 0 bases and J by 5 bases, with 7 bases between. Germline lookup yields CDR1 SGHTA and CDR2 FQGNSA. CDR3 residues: CASSLAGDETQYF. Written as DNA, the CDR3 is TGTGCCAGCAGCTTAGCAGGGGACGAGACCCAGTACTTC.

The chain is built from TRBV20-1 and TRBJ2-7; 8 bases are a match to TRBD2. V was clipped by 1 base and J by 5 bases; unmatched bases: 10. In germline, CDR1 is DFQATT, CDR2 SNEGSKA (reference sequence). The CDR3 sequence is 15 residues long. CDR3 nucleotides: TGCAGTGCTAGAGGGCACGCGGGGGGCAAGAACGAGCAGTACTTC. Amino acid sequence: CSARGHAGGKNEQYF.

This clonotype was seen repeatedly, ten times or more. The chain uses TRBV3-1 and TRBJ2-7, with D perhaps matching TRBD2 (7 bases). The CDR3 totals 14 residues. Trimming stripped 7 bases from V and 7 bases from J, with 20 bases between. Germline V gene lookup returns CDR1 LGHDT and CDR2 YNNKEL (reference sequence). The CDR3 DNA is TGTGCCAGCATCTCCAAAGGGGGGGGCGGGGAGCAGTACTTC. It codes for CASISKGGGGEQYF.

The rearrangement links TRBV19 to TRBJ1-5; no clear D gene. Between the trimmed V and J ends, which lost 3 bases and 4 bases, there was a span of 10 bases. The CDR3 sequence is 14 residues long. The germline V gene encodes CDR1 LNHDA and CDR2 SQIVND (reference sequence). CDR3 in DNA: TGTGCCAGTAGTATGGTGCGGCAGAATCAGCCCCAGCATTTT. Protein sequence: CASSMVRQNQPQHF.

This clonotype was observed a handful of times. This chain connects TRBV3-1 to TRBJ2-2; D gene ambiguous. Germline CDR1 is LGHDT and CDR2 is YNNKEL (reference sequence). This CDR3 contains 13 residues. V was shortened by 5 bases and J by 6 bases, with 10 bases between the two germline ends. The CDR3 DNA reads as TGTGCCAGCAGCAAGAGCCGCCCCGGGGAGCTGTTTTTT. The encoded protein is CASSKSRPGELFF.

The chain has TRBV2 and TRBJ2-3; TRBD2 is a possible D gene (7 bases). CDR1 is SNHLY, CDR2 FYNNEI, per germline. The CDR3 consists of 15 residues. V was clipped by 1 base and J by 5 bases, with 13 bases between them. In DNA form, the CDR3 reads TGTGCCAGCAGTGAAGTGGGGGGGCGGGGAGATACGCAGTATTTT. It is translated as CASSEVGGRGDTQYF.

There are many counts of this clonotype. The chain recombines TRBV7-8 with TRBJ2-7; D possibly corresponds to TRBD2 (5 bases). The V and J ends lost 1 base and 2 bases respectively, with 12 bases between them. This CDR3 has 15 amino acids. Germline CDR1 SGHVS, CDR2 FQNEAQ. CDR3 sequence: CASSLGTPGPYEQYF. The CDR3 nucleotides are TGTGCCAGCAGCTTAGGGACTCCCGGGCCCTACGAGCAGTACTTC.

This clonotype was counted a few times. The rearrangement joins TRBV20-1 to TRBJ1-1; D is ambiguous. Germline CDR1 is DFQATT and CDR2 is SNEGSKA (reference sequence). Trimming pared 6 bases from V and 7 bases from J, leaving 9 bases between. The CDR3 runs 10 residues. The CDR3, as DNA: TGCAGTGCGAGGACCTATGAAGCTTTCTTT. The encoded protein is CSARTYEAFF.

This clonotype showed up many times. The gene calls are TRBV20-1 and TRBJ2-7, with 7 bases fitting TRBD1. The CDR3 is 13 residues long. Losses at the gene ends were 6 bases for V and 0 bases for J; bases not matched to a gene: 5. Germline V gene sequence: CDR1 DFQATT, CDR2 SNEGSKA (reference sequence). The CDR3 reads CSASGQDSYEQYF. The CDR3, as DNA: TGCAGTGCCAGCGGACAGGACTCCTACGAGCAGTACTTC.

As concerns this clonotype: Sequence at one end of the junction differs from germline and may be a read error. CDR3 bases: TGTGCCAGTAGTGAACTCCTCCTTTCGACAGGGGGCCGAGAGACCCAGTACTTC. Its translation: CASSELLLSTGGRETQYF. The gene calls are TRBV25-1 and TRBJ2-5; 10 bases align to TRBD1. This CDR3 is built from 18 residues. Germline CDR1 is MGHDK and CDR2 is SYGVNS. Drawing the rest from reference TRBV25-1 and TRBJ2-5, the complete variable domain is EADIYQTPRYLVIGTGKKITLECSQTMGHDKMYWYQQDPGMELHLIHYSYGVNSTEKGDLSSESTVSRIRTEHFPLTLESARPSHTSQYLCASSELLLSTGGRETQYFGPGTRLLVL.

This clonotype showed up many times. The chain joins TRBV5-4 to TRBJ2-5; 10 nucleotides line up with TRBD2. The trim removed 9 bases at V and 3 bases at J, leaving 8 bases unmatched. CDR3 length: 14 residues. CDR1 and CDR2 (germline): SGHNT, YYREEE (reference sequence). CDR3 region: CATTAGGTKETQYF. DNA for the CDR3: TGTGCCACCACAGCGGGGGGGACCAAAGAGACCCAGTACTTC.

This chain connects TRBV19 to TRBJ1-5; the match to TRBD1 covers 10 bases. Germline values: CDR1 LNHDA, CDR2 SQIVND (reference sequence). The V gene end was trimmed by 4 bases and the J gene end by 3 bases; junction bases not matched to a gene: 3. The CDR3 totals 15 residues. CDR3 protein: CASSRGTGVNQPQHF. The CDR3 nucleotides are TGTGCCAGTAGTAGAGGGACAGGGGTCAATCAGCCCCAGCATTTT. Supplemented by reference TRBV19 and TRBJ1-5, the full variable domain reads DGGITQSPKYLFRKEGQNVTLSCEQNLNHDAMYWYRQDPGQGLRLIYYSQIVNDFQKGDIAEGYSVSREKKESFPLTVTSAQKNPTAFYLCASSRGTGVNQPQHFGDGTRLSIL.